This entry lists 9 T cell receptor beta chains sequenced from one sample in a study of human T cells and chemical hapten exposure. Total RNA was isolated from whole blood that had not been fractionated. TCRdb reprocessed the 5' RACE reads with MiXCR, giving one entry per CDR3 protein. The sample gives fewer than 150,000 distinct CDR3 sequences, roughly 18% of which show up once; 2.8% is in the top ten. These receptors were obtained from a human donor in good health.

This clonotype has just a few counts. J is TRBJ1-6 and V is TRBV7-2; no firm D call. The CDR3 contains 13 residues. Trimming removed 4 bases from V and 7 bases from J, with 8 bases in between. Per germline, CDR1 SGHTA and CDR2 FQGNSA. This CDR3 is CASSYDANSPLHF. The CDR3 DNA is TGTGCCAGCAGCTATGATGCGAATTCACCCCTCCACTTT.

This clonotype occurred once. The chain employs TRBV28 and TRBJ2-3; TRBD2 matches 8 bases. V lost 8 bases, J lost 5 bases, and 12 bases stayed unmatched. Germline CDR1 MDHEN, CDR2 SYDVKM. The CDR3 sequence is 15 residues long. The CDR3 sequence is CASRESGGRGDTQYF. For the CDR3, the DNA is TGTGCCAGCCGGGAATCGGGAGGGCGCGGAGATACGCAGTATTTT.

The V call is TRBV6-6, the J call TRBJ1-6; tentatively, D is TRBD1 (5 bases). The germline V gene has CDR1 MNHNY and CDR2 SVGAGI (reference sequence). CDR3 size: 15 residues. V was cut by 4 bases and J by 1 base, with 8 bases left in between. The CDR3 here is CASSSDSSYNSPLHF. For the CDR3, the DNA is TGTGCCAGCAGTTCTGACAGTTCCTATAATTCACCCCTCCACTTT.

In DNA, the CDR3 is TGCGCCAGCAGTCAGGGTCGGGACACCAATCAGCCCCAGCATTTT. Translating it yields CASSQGRDTNQPQHF. The chain uses TRBV23-1 and TRBJ1-5; D possibly corresponds to TRBD1 (6 bases). TRBV23-1 is placed among ORFs of uncertain function. CDR3 length: 15 amino acids. Between the trimmed V and J ends, which lost 3 bases and 3 bases, there was a span of 12 bases.

The chain is built from TRBV20-1 and TRBJ2-4; maybe TRBD1 (5 bases). Trimming left V 3 bases short and J 8 bases short, with 11 bases between. The CDR3 sequence is 12 residues long. Looked up from germline, CDR1 is DFQATT and CDR2 is SNEGSKA (reference sequence). In DNA form, the CDR3 reads TGCAGTGCTAGTAGGGGCCCGGACATTCAGTACTTC. Its translation is CSASRGPDIQYF.

CDR3 in DNA: TGTGCCATCAGTGAGTCGAGACGGCCAGATACGCAGTATTTT. The encoded protein is CAISESRRPDTQYF. This rearrangement joins TRBV10-3 to TRBJ2-3; the D is unclear. The V end lost 0 bases, the J end lost 4 bases, and 8 bases lay between the germline ends. There are 14 residues in the CDR3. Germline assignment: CDR1 ENHRY and CDR2 SYGVKD.

The chain has TRBV28 and TRBJ2-4; the D gene is possibly TRBD1 (5 bases). V lost 3 bases to trimming and J lost 0 bases, with 12 bases between them. The CDR3 covers 16 residues. Germline loops: CDR1 MDHEN, CDR2 SYDVKM. CDR3 coding DNA: TGTGCCAGCAGTTTGCAGGGAATACTAGCCAAAAACATTCAGTACTTC. It is translated as CASSLQGILAKNIQYF.

This clonotype showed up just a few times. The chain uses TRBV6-2 or TRBV6-3 and TRBJ1-1, with D tentatively TRBD1 (6 bases). The V gene's germline CDR1 is MNHEY and CDR2 SVGEGT. This CDR3 is 13 amino acids long. V was pared by 8 bases and J by 1 base, with 11 bases between. As DNA, the CDR3 is TGTGCCAGCTCCCTAGGGGGGAACACTGAAGCTTTCTTT. Its translation is CASSLGGNTEAFF.

There are many counts of this clonotype. V usage is TRBV13 and J usage is TRBJ1-5, with no clear D. V was shortened by 1 base and J by 5 bases, with 12 bases between the two germline ends. There are 15 residues in the CDR3. CDR1 PRHDT and CDR2 FYEKMQ come from the germline V gene (reference sequence). The CDR3 loop is CASSLVWLAHQPQHF. The CDR3 coding sequence is TGTGCCAGCAGCTTAGTATGGTTGGCCCATCAGCCCCAGCATTTT.